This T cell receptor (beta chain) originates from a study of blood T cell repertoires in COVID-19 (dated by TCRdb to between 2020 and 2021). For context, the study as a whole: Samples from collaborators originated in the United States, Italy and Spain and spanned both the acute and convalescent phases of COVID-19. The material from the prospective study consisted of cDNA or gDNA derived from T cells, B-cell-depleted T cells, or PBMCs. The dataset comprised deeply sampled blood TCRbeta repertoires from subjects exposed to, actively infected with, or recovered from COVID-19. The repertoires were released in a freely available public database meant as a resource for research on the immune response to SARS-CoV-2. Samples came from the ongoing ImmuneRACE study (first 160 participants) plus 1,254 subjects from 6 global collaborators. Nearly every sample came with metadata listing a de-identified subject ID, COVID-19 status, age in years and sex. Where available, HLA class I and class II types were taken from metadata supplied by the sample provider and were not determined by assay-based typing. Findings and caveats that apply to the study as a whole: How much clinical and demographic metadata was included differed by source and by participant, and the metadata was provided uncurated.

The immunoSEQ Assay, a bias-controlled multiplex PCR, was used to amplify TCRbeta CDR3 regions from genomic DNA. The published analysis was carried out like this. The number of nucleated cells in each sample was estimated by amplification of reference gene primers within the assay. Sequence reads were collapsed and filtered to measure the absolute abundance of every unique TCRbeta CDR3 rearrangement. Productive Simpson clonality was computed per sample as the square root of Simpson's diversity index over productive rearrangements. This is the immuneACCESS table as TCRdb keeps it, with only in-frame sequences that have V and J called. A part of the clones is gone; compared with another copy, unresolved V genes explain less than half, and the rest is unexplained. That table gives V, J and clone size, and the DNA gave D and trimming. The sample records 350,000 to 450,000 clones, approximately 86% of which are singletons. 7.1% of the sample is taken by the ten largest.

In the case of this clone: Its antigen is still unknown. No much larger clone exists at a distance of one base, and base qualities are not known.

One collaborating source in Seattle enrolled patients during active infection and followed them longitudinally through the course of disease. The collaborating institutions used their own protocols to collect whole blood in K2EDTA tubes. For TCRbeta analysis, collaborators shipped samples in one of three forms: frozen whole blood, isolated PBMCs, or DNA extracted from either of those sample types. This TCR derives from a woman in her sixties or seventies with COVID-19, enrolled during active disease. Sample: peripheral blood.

The nucleotides are TGTGCCAGTAGTGGGGCAAGCGGGGAGACCCAGTACTTC. This sequence encodes CASSGASGETQYF. Rearrangement joined TRBV19 to TRBJ2-5; a weak D assignment points to TRBD2 (6 bases agree). The germline V gene (reference sequence) specifies LNHDA as CDR1 and SQIVND as CDR2. From cysteine to phenylalanine, the CDR3 is 13 amino acids long. Only the CDR3 part of the read is kept: 39 bases, read in frame from the first base. Trimming removed 5 bases from V and 5 bases from J, leaving 12 bases between the germline ends.